A selection of T cell receptor beta chains follows, all from one sample in a study of monozygotic twins with cystic fibrosis. Assay: immunoSEQ multiplex PCR; the TCRdb copy retains only in-frame clones and omits some. Of about 20,000 clones in the sample, less than 95% were seen once. Material for sequencing was blood. These receptors were collected from a girl aged 2-10 years with cystic fibrosis. Both conserved end residues are part of each CDR3. The order of the fields is V gene, clone size, J gene, D gene, CDR3 protein, CDR3 DNA. A D gene is named only where the DNA matches it firmly. Clone size is stated in some rows and not others, as once, few, many or a class when expanded.

TRBV5-6	NA	TRBJ1-1	NA	CASSSRGPLGTEAFF	TGTGCCAGCAGCTCGAGGGGACCCCTGGGCACTGAAGCTTTCTTT
TRBV28	NA	TRBJ1-2	TRBD1	CASRIYGTAYYGYTF	TGTGCCAGCAGGATCTACGGGACAGCTTACTATGGCTACACCTTC
TRBV10-1	NA	TRBJ1-1	NA	CASSVTLNTEAFF	TGCGCCAGCAGTGTGACCCTGAACACTGAAGCTTTCTTT
TRBV5-6	NA	TRBJ2-7	TRBD2	CASSSGLAGVPDEQYF	TGTGCCAGCAGTTCCGGACTAGCGGGGGTTCCCGACGAGCAGTACTTC
TRBV7-6	once	TRBJ1-1	NA	CASSLGPRTEAFF	TGTGCCAGCAGCCTAGGTCCTAGGACTGAAGCTTTCTTT
TRBV6-6	NA	TRBJ2-5	TRBD2	CASSFSSGSVEETQYF	TGTGCCAGCAGTTTTTCTAGCGGGAGTGTGGAGGAGACCCAGTACTTC
TRBV6-5	NA	TRBJ1-2	NA	CASSLSYPPNYGYTF	TGTGCCAGCAGTCTCAGCTACCCACCTAACTATGGCTACACCTTC
TRBV28	NA	TRBJ1-2	NA	CASSFGGATGTLSYTF	TGTGCCAGCAGTTTTGGGGGGGCAACAGGGACCCTAAGCTACACCTTC
TRBV7-3	NA	TRBJ2-1	TRBD2	CASSEGGGNEQFF	TGTGCCAGCAGCGAAGGCGGGGGGAATGAGCAGTTCTTC
TRBV5-5	NA	TRBJ1-2	TRBD1	CASSEGQGNYGYTF	TGTGCCAGCAGCGAGGGACAGGGGAACTATGGCTACACCTTC
TRBV4-2	NA	TRBJ1-4	NA	CASSQEGLTGSNEKLFF	TGTGCCAGCAGCCAAGAGGGACTCACGGGTTCTAATGAAAAACTGTTTTTT
TRBV5-1	NA	TRBJ2-7	NA	CASSFGRDYEQYF	TGCGCCAGCAGTTTTGGACGGGACTACGAGCAGTACTTC
TRBV6-1	NA	TRBJ2-4	NA	CASSERSDRYIQYF	TGTGCCAGCAGTGAAAGGTCAGACCGATACATTCAGTACTTC